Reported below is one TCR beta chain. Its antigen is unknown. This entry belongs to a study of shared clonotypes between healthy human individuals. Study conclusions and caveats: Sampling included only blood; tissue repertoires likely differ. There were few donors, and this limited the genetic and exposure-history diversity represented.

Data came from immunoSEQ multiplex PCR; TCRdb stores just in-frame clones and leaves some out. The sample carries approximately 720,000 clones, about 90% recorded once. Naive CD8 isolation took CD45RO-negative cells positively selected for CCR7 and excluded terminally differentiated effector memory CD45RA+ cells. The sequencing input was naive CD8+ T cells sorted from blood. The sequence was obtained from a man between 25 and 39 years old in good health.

CDR3 in DNA: TGTGCCAGCAGTCTACGCGGGACAGGGGATTACGAGCAGTACTTC. Its translation is CASSLRGTGDYEQYF. This sequence joins TRBV6-5 and TRBJ2-7, with 10 bases lining up with TRBD1. Germline trimming cut 5 bases from V and 4 bases from J; bases unmatched to any gene: 8. CDR1 and CDR2 from the germline V gene are MNHEY and SVGAGI. CDR3 length: 15 amino acids.